This T cell receptor beta chain was sequenced for a study of OX40 agonist ivuxolimab in advanced cancers. Overall study: There were three patients with partial responses, one having hepatocellular carcinoma and two cutaneous melanoma.

TCRdb's table, derived via immunoSEQ multiplex PCR, lists solely in-frame clones and lacks some. The table has around 95,000 clones, about 90% seen once. V lost 0 bases, J lost 7 bases, and 8 bases stayed unmatched. The CDR3 sequence is 17 residues long. The V gene's germline CDR1 is SGHKS and CDR2 YYEKEE (reference sequence). Sample: CD4+ or CD8+ T cells sorted from blood, taken in a trial of the OX40 agonist ivuxolimab. This chain links TRBV5-5 with TRBJ2-1; 12 bases are shared with TRBD2. This TCR came from an adult with an advanced solid tumor such as melanoma, head and neck, liver or kidney cancer. Here the CDR3 reads CASSLVQGLAGVNEQFF. Written as DNA, the CDR3 is TGTGCCAGCAGCTTGGTCCAGGGACTAGCGGGCGTGAATGAGCAGTTCTTC.